The table lists the clone carrying this T cell receptor beta chain with a count of one. Its specificity is not known. Germline and junction disagree at one end, which may indicate a read error. These data are taken from a study of vaccination effects on CD4 cells after COVID-19. Across the whole study: Early and late time points after vaccination were used to sample a few convalescent patients. Post-vaccine sampling occurred a median 72 days after the second dose. General observations from the study: Convalescent post-vaccine spike-reactive clones were mostly newly vaccine-induced. Clones that were induced by infection or by vaccine showed marked contraction late after vaccination.

Clones were sequenced by immunoSEQ multiplex PCR, and TCRdb holds only the in-frame ones, with some missing. Of some 50,000 clones listed, 65% to 75% are singletons. The length of the CDR3 is 15 residues. The germline gives CDR1 MGHRA, CDR2 YSYEKL. CD4+ T cells were isolated after around ten days of culture. SARS-CoV-2 infection was confirmed by PCR in the person between March and December 2020. Participants were given two doses of BNT162b2 or mRNA-1273 vaccine. The sequence derives from a human donor who had a prior SARS-CoV-2 infection. This material consisted of CD4+ T cells from PBMCs cultured without peptide, taken after COVID-19 vaccination. The rearrangement joins TRBV4-1 to TRBJ2-3; D gene uncertain. The CDR3 DNA reads TGCGCCAGCAGACAAGGACCTAGTTTTTTTGATACGCAGTATTTT. Its protein is CASRQGPSFFDTQYF.